This T cell receptor (beta chain) is drawn from a study of beta chain features in type 1 diabetes. V lost 4 bases and J 8 bases, leaving 9 bases between the germline ends. Looked up from germline, CDR1 is DFQATT and CDR2 is SNEGSKA (reference sequence). This CDR3 spans 11 amino acids. TCRB transcripts that were expressed got sequenced, as all of the isolated RNA had been reverse transcribed. The data were produced by immunoSEQ multiplex PCR, yet TCRdb's version contains in-frame clones alone and is incomplete. The top ten hold 0.04% to 0.05% of the sample, which has around 500,000 clones, approximately 10% seen once.

The rearrangement joins TRBV20-1 to TRBJ2-4; no reliable D call. Sequenced input: naive CD4+ T cells from blood. The TCR was taken from a woman between 18 and 30 years old in good health. CDR3 DNA: TGCAGTGCTACCCCGAAGGACATTCAGTACTTC. The encoded protein is CSATPKDIQYF.